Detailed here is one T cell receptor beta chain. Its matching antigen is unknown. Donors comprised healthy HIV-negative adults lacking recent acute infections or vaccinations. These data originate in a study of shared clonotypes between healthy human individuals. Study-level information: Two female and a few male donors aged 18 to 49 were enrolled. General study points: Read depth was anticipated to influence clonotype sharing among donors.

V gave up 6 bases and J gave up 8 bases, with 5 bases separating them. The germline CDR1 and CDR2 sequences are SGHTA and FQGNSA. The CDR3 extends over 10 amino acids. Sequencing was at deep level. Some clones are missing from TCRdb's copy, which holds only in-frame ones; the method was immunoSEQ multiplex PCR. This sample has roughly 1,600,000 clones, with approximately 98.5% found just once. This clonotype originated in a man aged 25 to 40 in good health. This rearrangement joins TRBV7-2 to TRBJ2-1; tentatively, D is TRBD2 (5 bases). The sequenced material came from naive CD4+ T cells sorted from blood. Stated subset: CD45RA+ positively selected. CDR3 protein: CASREDEQFF. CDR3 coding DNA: TGTGCCAGCAGGGAGGATGAGCAGTTCTTC.